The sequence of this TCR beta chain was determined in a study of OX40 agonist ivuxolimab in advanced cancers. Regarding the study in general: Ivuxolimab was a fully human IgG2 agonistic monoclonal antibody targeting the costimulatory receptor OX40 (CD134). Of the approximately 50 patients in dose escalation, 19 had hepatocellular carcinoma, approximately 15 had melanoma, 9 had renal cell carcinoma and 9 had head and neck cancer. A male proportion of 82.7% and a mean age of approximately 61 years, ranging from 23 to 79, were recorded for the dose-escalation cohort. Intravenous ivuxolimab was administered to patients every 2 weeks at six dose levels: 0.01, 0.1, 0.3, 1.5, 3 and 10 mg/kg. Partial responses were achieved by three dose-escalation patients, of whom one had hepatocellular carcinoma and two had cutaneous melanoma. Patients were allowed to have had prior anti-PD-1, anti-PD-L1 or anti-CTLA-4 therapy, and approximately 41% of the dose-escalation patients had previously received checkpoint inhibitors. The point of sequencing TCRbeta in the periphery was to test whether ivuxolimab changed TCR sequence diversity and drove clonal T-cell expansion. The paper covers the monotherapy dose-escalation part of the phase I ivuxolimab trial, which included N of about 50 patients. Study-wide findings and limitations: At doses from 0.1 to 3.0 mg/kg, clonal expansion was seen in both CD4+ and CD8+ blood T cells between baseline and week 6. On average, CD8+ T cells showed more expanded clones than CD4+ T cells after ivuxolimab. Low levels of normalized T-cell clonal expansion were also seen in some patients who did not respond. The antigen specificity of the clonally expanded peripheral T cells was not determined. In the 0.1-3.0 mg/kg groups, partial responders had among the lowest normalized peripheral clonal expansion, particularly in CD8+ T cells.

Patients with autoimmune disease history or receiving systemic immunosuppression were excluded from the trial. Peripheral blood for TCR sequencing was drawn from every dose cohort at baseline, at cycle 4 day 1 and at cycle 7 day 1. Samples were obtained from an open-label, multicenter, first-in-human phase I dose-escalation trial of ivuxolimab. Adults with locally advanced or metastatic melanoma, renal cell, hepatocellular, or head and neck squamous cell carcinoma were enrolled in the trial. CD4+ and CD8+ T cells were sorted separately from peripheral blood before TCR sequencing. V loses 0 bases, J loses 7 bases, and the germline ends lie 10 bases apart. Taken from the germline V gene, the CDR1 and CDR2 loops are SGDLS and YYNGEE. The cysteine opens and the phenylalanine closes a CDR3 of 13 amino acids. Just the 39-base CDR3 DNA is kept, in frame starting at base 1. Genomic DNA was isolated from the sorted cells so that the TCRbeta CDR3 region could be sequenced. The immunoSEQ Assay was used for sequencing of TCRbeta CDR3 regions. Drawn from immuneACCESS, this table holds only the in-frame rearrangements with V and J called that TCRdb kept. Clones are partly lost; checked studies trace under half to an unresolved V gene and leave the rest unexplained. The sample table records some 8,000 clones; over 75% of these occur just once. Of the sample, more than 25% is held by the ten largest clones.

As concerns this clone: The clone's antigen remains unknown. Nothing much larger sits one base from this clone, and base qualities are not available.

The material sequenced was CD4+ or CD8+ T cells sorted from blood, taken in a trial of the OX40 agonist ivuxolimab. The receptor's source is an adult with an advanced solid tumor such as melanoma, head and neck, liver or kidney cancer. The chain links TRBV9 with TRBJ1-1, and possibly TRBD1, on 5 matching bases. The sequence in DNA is TGTGCCAGCAGCGTAGATGGGGGAATTGAAGCTTTCTTT. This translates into CASSVDGGIEAFF. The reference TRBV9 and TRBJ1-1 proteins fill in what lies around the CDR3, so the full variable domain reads DSGVTQTPKHLITATGQRVTLRCSPRSGDLSVYWYQQSLDQGLQFLIQYYNGEERAKGNILERFSAQQFPDLHSELNLSSLELGDSALYFCASSVDGGIEAFFGQGTRLTVV.